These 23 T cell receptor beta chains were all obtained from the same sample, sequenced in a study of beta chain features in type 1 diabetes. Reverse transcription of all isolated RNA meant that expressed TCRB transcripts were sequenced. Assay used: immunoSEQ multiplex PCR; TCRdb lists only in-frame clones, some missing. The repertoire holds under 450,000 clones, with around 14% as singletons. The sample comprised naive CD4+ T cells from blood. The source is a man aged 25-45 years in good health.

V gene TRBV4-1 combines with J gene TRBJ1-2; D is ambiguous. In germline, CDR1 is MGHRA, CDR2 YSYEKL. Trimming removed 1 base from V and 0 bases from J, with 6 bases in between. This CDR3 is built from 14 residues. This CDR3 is CASSQVIPNYGYTF. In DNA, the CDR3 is TGCGCCAGCAGCCAAGTGATCCCTAACTATGGCTACACCTTC.

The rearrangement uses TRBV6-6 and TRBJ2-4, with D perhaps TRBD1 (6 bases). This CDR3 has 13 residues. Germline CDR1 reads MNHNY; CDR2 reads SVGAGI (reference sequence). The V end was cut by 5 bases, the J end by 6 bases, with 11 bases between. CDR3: CASSPPTGNIQYF. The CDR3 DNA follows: TGTGCCAGCAGTCCCCCGACAGGAAACATTCAGTACTTC.

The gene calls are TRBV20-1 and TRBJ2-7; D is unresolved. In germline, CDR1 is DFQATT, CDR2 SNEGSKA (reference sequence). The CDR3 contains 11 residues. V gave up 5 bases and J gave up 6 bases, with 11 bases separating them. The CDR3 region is CSAPVLSEQYF. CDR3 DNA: TGCAGTGCTCCAGTATTATCCGAGCAGTACTTC.

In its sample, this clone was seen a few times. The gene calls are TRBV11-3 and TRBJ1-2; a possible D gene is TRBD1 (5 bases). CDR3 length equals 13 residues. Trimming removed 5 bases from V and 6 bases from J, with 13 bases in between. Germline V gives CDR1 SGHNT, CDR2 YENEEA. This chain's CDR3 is CASSPGAPHGYTF. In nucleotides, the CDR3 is TGTGCCAGCAGCCCTGGGGCGCCTCATGGCTACACCTTC. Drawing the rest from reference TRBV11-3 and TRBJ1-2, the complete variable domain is EAGVVQSPRYKIIEKKQPVAFWCNPISGHNTLYWYLQNLGQGPELLIRYENEEAVDDSQLPKDRFSAERLKGVDSTLKIQPAELGDSAVYLCASSPGAPHGYTFGSGTRLTVV.

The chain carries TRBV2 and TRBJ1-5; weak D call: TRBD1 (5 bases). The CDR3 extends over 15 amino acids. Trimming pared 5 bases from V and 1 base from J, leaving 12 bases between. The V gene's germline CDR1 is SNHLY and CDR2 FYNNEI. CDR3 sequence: CASSRDSYSNQPQHF. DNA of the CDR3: TGTGCCAGCAGTCGCGACAGTTACAGCAATCAGCCCCAGCATTTT. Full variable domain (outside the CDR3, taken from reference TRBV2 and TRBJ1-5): EPEVTQTPSHQVTQMGQEVILRCVPISNHLYFYWYRQILGQKVEFLVSFYNNEISEKSEIFDDQFSVERPDGSNFTLKIRSTKLEDSAMYFCASSRDSYSNQPQHFGDGTRLSIL.

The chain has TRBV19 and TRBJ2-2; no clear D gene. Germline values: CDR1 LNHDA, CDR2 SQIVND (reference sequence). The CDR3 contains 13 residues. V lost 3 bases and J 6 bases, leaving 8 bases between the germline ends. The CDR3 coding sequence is TGTGCCAGTAGTATTTCTTCGTCCGGGGAGCTGTTTTTT. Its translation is CASSISSSGELFF. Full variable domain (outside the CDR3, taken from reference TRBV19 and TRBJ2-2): DGGITQSPKYLFRKEGQNVTLSCEQNLNHDAMYWYRQDPGQGLRLIYYSQIVNDFQKGDIAEGYSVSREKKESFPLTVTSAQKNPTAFYLCASSISSSGELFFGEGSRLTVL.

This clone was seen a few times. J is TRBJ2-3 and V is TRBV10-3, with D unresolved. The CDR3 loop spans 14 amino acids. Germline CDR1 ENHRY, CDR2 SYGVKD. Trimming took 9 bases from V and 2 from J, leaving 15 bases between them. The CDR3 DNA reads TGTGCCATAGGACGGATACGATCCACAGATACGCAGTATTTT. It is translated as CAIGRIRSTDTQYF.

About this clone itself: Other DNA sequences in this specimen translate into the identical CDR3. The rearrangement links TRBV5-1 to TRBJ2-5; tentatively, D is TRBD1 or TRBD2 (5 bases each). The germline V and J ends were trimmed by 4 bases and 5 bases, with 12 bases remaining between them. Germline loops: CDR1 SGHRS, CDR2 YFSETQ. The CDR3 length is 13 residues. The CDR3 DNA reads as TGCGCCAGCAGCGCCGGGACGGTGGAGACCCAGTACTTC. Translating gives CASSAGTVETQYF.

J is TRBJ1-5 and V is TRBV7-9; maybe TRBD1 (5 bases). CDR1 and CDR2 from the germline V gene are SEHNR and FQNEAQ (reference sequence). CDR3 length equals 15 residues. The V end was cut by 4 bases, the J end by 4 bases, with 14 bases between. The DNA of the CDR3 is TGTGCCAGCAGCTCTCCTGGGGGATTAAATCAGCCCCAGCATTTT. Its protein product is CASSSPGGLNQPQHF.

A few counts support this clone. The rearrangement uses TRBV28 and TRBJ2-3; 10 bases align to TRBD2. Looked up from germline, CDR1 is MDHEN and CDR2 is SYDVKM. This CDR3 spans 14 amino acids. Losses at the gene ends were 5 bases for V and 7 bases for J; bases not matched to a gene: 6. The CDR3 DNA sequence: TGTGCCAGCAGTGGTAGCGGGGGGAGTTATACGCAGTATTTT. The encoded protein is CASSGSGGSYTQYF.

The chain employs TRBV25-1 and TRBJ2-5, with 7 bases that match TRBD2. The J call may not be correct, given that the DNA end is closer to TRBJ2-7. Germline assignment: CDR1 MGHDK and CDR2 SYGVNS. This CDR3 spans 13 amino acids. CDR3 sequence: CASSASGFYEQYF. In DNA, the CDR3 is TGTGCCAGCAGCGCTAGCGGCTTCTACGAGCAGTACTTC.

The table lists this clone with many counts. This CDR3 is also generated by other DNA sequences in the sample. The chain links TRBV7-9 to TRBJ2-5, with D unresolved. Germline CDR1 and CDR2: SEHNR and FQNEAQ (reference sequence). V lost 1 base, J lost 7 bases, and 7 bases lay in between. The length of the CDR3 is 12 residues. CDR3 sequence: CASSLGSGTQYF. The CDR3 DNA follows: TGTGCCAGCAGCTTAGGGTCGGGGACCCAGTACTTC. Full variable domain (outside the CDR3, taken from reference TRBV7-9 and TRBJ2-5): DTGVSQNPRHKITKRGQNVTFRCDPISEHNRLYWYRQTLGQGPEFLTYFQNEAQLEKSRLLSDRFSAERPKGSFSTLEIQRTEQGDSAMYLCASSLGSGTQYFGPGTRLLVL.

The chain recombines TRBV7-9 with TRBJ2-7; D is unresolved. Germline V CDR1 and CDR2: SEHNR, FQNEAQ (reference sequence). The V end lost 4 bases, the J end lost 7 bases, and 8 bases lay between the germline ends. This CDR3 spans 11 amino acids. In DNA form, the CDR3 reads TGTGCCAGCAGCTCAGACCTTGAGCAGTACGTC. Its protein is CASSSDLEQYV.

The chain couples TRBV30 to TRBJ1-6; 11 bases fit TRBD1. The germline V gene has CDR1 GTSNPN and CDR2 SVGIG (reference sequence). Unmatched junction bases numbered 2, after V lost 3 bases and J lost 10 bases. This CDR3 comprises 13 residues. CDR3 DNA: TGTGCCTGGAGCGGGACAGGGGGATCACCCCTCCACTTT. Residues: CAWSGTGGSPLHF.

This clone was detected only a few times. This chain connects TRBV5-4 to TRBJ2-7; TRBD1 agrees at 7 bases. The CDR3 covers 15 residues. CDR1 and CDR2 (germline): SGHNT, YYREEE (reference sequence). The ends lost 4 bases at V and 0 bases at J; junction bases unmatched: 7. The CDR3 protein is CASSPRPGGSYEQYF. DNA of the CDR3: TGTGCCAGCAGCCCAAGGCCAGGGGGCTCCTACGAGCAGTACTTC.

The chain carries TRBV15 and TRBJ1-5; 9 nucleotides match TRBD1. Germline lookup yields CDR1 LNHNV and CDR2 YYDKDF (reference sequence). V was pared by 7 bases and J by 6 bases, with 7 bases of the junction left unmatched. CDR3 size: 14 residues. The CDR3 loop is CATTPDRGIQPQHF. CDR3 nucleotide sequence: TGTGCCACCACACCGGACAGGGGAATTCAGCCCCAGCATTTT. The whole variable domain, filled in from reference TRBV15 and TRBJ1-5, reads DAMVIQNPRYQVTQFGKPVTLSCSQTLNHNVMYWYQQKSSQAPKLLFHYYDKDFNNEADTPDNFQSRRPNTSFCFLDIRSPGLGDTAMYLCATTPDRGIQPQHFGDGTRLSIL.

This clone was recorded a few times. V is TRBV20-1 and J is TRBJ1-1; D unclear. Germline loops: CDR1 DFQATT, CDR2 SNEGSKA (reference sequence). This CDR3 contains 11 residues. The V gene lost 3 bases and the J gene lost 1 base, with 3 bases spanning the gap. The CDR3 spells CSARKNTEAFF. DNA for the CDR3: TGCAGTGCTAGGAAGAACACTGAAGCTTTCTTT.

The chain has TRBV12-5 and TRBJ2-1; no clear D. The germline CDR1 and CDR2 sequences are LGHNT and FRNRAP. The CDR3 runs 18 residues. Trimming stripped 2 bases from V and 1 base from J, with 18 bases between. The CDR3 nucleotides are TGTGCTAGTGGTTTGATCTCATTGGTCGATAGGTCCTACAATGAGCAGTTCTTC. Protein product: CASGLISLVDRSYNEQFF.

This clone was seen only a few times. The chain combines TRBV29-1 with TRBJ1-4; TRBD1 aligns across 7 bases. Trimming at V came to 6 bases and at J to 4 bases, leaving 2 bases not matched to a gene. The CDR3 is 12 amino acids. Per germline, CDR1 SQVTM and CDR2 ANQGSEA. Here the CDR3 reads CSVGTVNEKLFF. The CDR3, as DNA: TGCAGCGTGGGGACAGTTAATGAAAAACTGTTTTTT.

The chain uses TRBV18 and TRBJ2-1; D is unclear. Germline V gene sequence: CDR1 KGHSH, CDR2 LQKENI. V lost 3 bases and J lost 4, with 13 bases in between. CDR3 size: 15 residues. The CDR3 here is CASSPQANPYNEQFF. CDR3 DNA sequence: TGTGCCAGCTCACCGCAAGCGAACCCATACAATGAGCAGTTCTTC.

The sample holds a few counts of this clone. The DNA of the CDR3 is TGTGCCTGGACAGAGGGAACTAATGAAAAACTGTTTTTT. This gives the protein CAWTEGTNEKLFF. The chain is built from TRBV30 and TRBJ1-4; D is unclear. Germline V gene data show CDR1 as GTSNPN and CDR2 as SVGIG (reference sequence). Trimming removed 4 bases from V and 1 base from J, with 7 bases in between. The CDR3 sequence is 13 residues long.

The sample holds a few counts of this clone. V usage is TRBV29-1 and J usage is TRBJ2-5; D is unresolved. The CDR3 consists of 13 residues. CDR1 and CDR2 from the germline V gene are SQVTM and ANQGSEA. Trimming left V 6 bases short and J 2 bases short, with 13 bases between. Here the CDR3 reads CSVELFVQETQYF. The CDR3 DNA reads TGCAGCGTGGAGTTATTTGTACAAGAGACCCAGTACTTC.

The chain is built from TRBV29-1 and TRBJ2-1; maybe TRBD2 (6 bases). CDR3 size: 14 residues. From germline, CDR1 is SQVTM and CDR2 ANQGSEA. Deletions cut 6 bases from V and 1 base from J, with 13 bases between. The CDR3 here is CSVARLVSYNEQFF. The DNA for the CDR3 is TGCAGCGTCGCGCGACTAGTGTCCTACAATGAGCAGTTCTTC.